The rows below give T cell receptor beta chains drawn from one sample of a study of identical twins. TCRdb called the 5' RACE reads again in MiXCR, with one record for every CDR3 protein. The sample has around 960,000 distinct CDR3 sequences, 9% to 15% seen once. These same data were also listed under a study on yellow fever vaccine responses in identical twins.

Material for sequencing was PBMCs. These receptors originate from a young woman in good health. The CDR3 runs from the conserved cysteine through the conserved F or W. A D gene is named only where the DNA matches it firmly. Some rows have no size entry. The others give once, few or many, or a class for an expanded clone.

d_gene	v_gene	abundance	j_gene	CDR3nt	CDR3aa
-	TRBV2	-	TRBJ2-4	TGTGCCAGCAGTGTCGAATTAGCCAAAAACATTCAGTACTTC	CASSVELAKNIQYF
-	TRBV27	-	TRBJ2-3	TGTGCCAGCAGCGAGGGTAAACTCACAGATACGCAGTATTTT	CASSEGKLTDTQYF
TRBD2	TRBV12-3/TRBV12-4	-	TRBJ2-4	TGTGCCAGCAGTTTTATACTAGCGGGAGATGAAAACATTCAGTACTTC	CASSFILAGDENIQYF
TRBD1	TRBV19	-	TRBJ2-2	TGTGCCAGTAGTATAGGACAGGGACATGGCGGGGAGCTGTTTTTT	CASSIGQGHGGELFF
TRBD2	TRBV20-1	few	TRBJ2-1	TGCAGTGCTAGAGGGAGTCTAGCGGGACACTACAATGAGCAGTTCTTC	CSARGSLAGHYNEQFF
TRBD2	TRBV4-1	-	TRBJ2-2	TGCGCCAGCAGCCAAGTGCTAGCGGGAGCCACCGGGGAGCTGTTTTTT	CASSQVLAGATGELFF
TRBD1	TRBV6-1	few	TRBJ1-2	TGTGCCAGCAGCACCCTCGGACAGGGTCATTATGGCTACACCTTC	CASSTLGQGHYGYTF
-	TRBV4-1	-	TRBJ1-4	TGCGCCAGCAGCCAAGAAAATCCGGGCGAAAAACTGTTTTTT	CASSQENPGEKLFF
-	TRBV10-1	few	TRBJ2-7	TGCGCCAGCAGCGGCTCGAACGAGCAGTACTTC	CASSGSNEQYF
-	TRBV7-9	many	TRBJ2-1	TGTGCCAGCAGCCAAACCGGGACACTAGACAATGAGCAGTTCTTC	CASSQTGTLDNEQFF
TRBD2	TRBV4-2	-	TRBJ2-1	TGTGCCAGCAGCCATGAATATGACGGGACTAGCGGGTGGCTGAGAGAGCAGTTCTTC	CASSHEYDGTSGWLREQFF
-	TRBV5-1	few	TRBJ2-1	TGCGCCAGCAGCTTGGCCCCGCAGGGGGAGGTAGATGAGCAGTTCTTC	CASSLAPQGEVDEQFF
TRBD2	TRBV3-1	few	TRBJ2-3	TGTGCCAGCAGCCTTACCGGGACTAGCGGGAGATCAGATACGCAGTATTTT	CASSLTGTSGRSDTQYF
-	TRBV12-3/TRBV12-4	-	TRBJ2-1	TGTGCCAGCAGTTTGACTAGTTTTGAGCAGTTCTTC	CASSLTSFEQFF
-	TRBV9	-	TRBJ1-2	TGTGCCAGCAGCGTCGACAGGTCCGGCTATGGCTACACCTTC	CASSVDRSGYGYTF
-	TRBV24-1	-	TRBJ2-2	TGTGCCACCAGTGTGGCGGGCCTAGGCACCGGGGAGCTGTTTTTT	CATSVAGLGTGELFF
-	TRBV3-1	-	TRBJ1-6	TGTGCCAGCAGCCAAGAAATGGGACACCGGCACCACTTT	CASSQEMGHRHHF
-	TRBV20-1	many	TRBJ2-7	TGCAGTGCTAGCCCCACGGTCTCCTACGAGCAGTACTTC	CSASPTVSYEQYF
-	TRBV10-3	-	TRBJ1-2	TGTGCCATCAGTGCCGGACAGCCTTATGGCTACACCTTC	CAISAGQPYGYTF
TRBD1	TRBV10-2	-	TRBJ2-4	TGCGCCAGCATCGGGACAGGGGTGGGCAAAAACATTCAGTACTTC	CASIGTGVGKNIQYF
TRBD2	TRBV20-1	few	TRBJ2-1	TGCAGTGCTAGGGGGACTAGCGGGGAGAAATACAATGAGCAGTTCTTC	CSARGTSGEKYNEQFF
TRBD2	TRBV20-1	few	TRBJ2-3	TGCAGTGCTAGCAGGGAGGGTGTCACAGATACGCAGTATTTT	CSASREGVTDTQYF
-	TRBV29-1	once	TRBJ2-7	TGCAGCGTCGCAGACAGGTTCCACGAGCAGTACTTC	CSVADRFHEQYF
-	TRBV28	few	TRBJ1-6	TGTGCCAGCAGGTGGGACACCATGTTAGATTCACCCCTCCACTTT	CASRWDTMLDSPLHF
TRBD2	TRBV20-1	few	TRBJ2-1	TGCAGTGCTAGAGATACCCTAGGGACTAGCGGGAGCGGGTCCTACAATGAGCAGTTCTTC	CSARDTLGTSGSGSYNEQFF
-	TRBV6-6	few	TRBJ1-5	TGTGCCAGCACCCAGGGCCACAATCAGCCCCAGCATTTT	CASTQGHNQPQHF
TRBD1	TRBV2	-	TRBJ1-4	TGTGCCAGCACCCGGGGACAGGGCGCGTCTGAAAAACTGTTTTTT	CASTRGQGASEKLFF